The present T cell receptor (beta chain) was sequenced within a study of shared T cell receptors in the human thymus. Germline-derived CDR1 and CDR2 are MNHEY and SMNVEV (reference sequence). The CDR3 covers 15 residues. The ends lost 7 bases at V and 0 bases at J; junction bases unmatched: 3. Profiling relied on immunoSEQ multiplex PCR, and the TCRdb table lists in-frame clones only, not all of them. The sample lists about 660,000 clones, approximately 90% occurring once. The data also belong to a second study, concerning human thymus T cells.

Sequenced: thymocytes. This receptor was obtained from a boy in the first two years of life with a congenital heart defect. V and J are TRBV27 and TRBJ2-3, with 11 bases identical to TRBD2. The CDR3 loop is CASTWTSGSTDTQYF. Written as DNA, the CDR3 is TGTGCCAGCACTTGGACTAGCGGGAGCACAGATACGCAGTATTTT.